This T cell receptor (beta chain) is from a study of Ad26.COV2.S vaccination and SARS-CoV-2 variants. Study conclusions and caveats: Similar non-spike TCR breadth was seen in vaccine and placebo recipients.

Notes on this clone: Its antigen is undetermined.

The method was immunoSEQ multiplex PCR; TCRdb's version includes in-frame clones alone and lacks a portion of them. This repertoire shows 450,000 to 550,000 clones, 80% to 90% found once; its top ten account for about 1.7%. The CDR3 runs to 15 residues. Trimming removed 1 base at V and 1 base at J, with 8 bases between. CDR1 is SGHTA and CDR2 is FQGTGA in the germline V gene. This sample's treatment: some 20 received Ad26.COV2.S at low or high dose, single or two shots; several received placebo; per-sample allocation not given. Sampling happened 63 days after the first vaccine or placebo injection. Recruitment in Boston yielded a donor of adult age, 18-55 years.

The chain uses TRBV7-3 and TRBJ2-1; a weak D match, TRBD2 (6 bases). The material sequenced was peripheral blood, taken in a trial of Ad26.COV2.S vaccine versus placebo. The origin of this receptor is a person aged 18 to 59 who received the Ad26.COV2.S COVID-19 vaccine or a placebo. This CDR3 reads CASSLSSGSYNEQFF. The CDR3 nucleotides are TGTGCCAGCAGCTTAAGTAGCGGATCCTACAATGAGCAGTTCTTC.